A selection of T cell receptor beta chains follows, all from one sample in a study of T cells in Graves' hyperthyroidism and ophthalmopathy. Each CDR3 protein gets one entry after TCRdb re-called the multiplex PCR reads with MiXCR. Here the sample spans fewer than 900,000 distinct CDR3 sequences, 16% being singletons. Sequencing input: blood. The receptors here all came from a man aged 18 to 29 with Graves' hyperthyroidism. The CDR3 runs from the conserved cysteine through the conserved F or W. Fields, in order: V gene, clone size, D gene, J gene, CDR3 protein, CDR3 DNA. A D gene is named only where the DNA matches it firmly. The size entry is marked missing in some rows and otherwise reads once, few, many or a size class.

>TRBV12-3/TRBV12-4|many|-|TRBJ1-2
CASTPSGRFYGYTF
TGTGCCAGCACCCCATCCGGACGTTTCTATGGCTACACCTTC
>TRBV20-1|few|TRBD2|TRBJ2-7
CSARDTGLAFDEQYF
TGCAGTGCTAGAGATACGGGACTAGCGTTCGACGAGCAGTACTTC
>TRBV4-3|-|-|TRBJ2-2
CASSHYYRGGRNTGELFF
TGCGCCAGCAGCCATTATTACAGGGGAGGAAGGAACACCGGGGAGCTGTTTTTT
>TRBV7-8|-|-|TRBJ2-3
CASSLGGAGADTQYF
TGTGCCAGCAGCTTAGGGGGGGCAGGGGCAGATACGCAGTATTTT
>TRBV30|-|-|TRBJ1-6
CAWSVPGPYNSPLHF
TGTGCCTGGAGTGTGCCGGGGCCCTATAATTCACCCCTCCACTTT
>TRBV20-1|few|-|TRBJ2-5
CSASLETQYF
TGCAGTGCTAGTTTGGAGACCCAGTACTTC
>TRBV12-3/TRBV12-4|few|TRBD1|TRBJ1-4
CASSVDGRTGNEKLFF
TGTGCCAGCAGTGTGGACGGTAGGACAGGGAATGAAAAACTGTTTTTT
>TRBV9|few|TRBD1|TRBJ2-1
CASSPGGTGAGEQFF
TGTGCCAGCAGCCCAGGTGGGACAGGGGCCGGTGAGCAGTTCTTC
>TRBV28|many|-|TRBJ1-5
CASSLVGSPQPQHF
TGTGCCAGCAGTTTGGTAGGGTCCCCTCAGCCCCAGCATTTT
>TRBV12-3/TRBV12-4|many|-|TRBJ1-6
CASSFGGGRNSPLHF
TGTGCCAGCAGTTTTGGAGGGGGGAGGAATTCACCCCTCCACTTT
>TRBV28|-|TRBD2|TRBJ2-1
CASSISGTLYNEQFF
TGTGCCAGCAGTATTAGCGGGACACTCTACAATGAGCAGTTCTTC
>TRBV20-1|many|TRBD2|TRBJ2-1
CSARDDNLAASYNEQFF
TGCAGTGCTAGAGACGACAATCTAGCGGCATCCTACAATGAGCAGTTCTTC
>TRBV12-3/TRBV12-4|many|TRBD1|TRBJ2-4
CASRGGWAKNIQYF
TGTGCCAGCAGAGGGGGCTGGGCCAAAAACATTCAGTACTTC
>TRBV5-4|-|TRBD1|TRBJ2-7
CASSSGQELYEQYF
TGTGCCAGCAGCTCTGGACAGGAACTCTACGAGCAGTACTTC
>TRBV28|many|-|TRBJ1-5
CASSQDRTYQPQHF
TGTGCCAGCAGTCAAGACAGGACCTATCAGCCCCAGCATTTT
>TRBV2|many|-|TRBJ2-7
CASRWTLGENEQYF
TGTGCCAGCAGATGGACCCTGGGAGAGAACGAGCAGTACTTC
>TRBV2|many|-|TRBJ1-5
CASKRDGNQPQHF
TGTGCCAGCAAACGGGATGGGAATCAGCCCCAGCATTTT
>TRBV7-9|-|TRBD2|TRBJ2-7
CASSLFLGRSYEQYF
TGTGCCAGCAGCTTGTTTCTCGGGAGGTCCTACGAGCAGTACTTC
>TRBV5-1|-|-|TRBJ1-1
CASSLEILAATEAFF
TGCGCCAGCAGCTTGGAGATCTTGGCGGCCACTGAAGCTTTCTTT
>TRBV10-3|-|-|TRBJ1-6
CAVSGVGSSYNSPLHF
TGTGCCGTCAGTGGGGTTGGTTCCTCCTATAATTCACCCCTCCACTTT
>TRBV20-1|-|-|TRBJ2-7
CSASSYYEQYF
TGCAGTGCTTCTTCCTACTACGAGCAGTACTTC
>TRBV4-1|few|TRBD1|TRBJ1-1
CASSHGQGNAEAFF
TGCGCCAGCAGCCACGGACAGGGGAACGCTGAAGCTTTCTTT
>TRBV2|many|TRBD1|TRBJ1-5
CASRGQVNQPQHF
TGTGCCAGCAGGGGACAGGTCAATCAGCCCCAGCATTTT
>TRBV20-1|-|-|TRBJ2-7
CSARDDEDKPYEQYF
TGCAGTGCTAGAGATGATGAGGACAAGCCCTACGAGCAGTACTTC
>TRBV28|-|-|TRBJ1-2
CASSLIGQGLGFYGYTF
TGTGCCAGCAGTTTAATCGGGCAAGGTCTCGGGTTCTATGGCTACACCTTC
>TRBV20-1|-|TRBD2|TRBJ2-1
CSAKGLAGLNEQFF
TGCAGTGCTAAGGGACTAGCGGGACTGAATGAGCAGTTCTTC
>TRBV12-3/TRBV12-4|many|-|TRBJ1-2
CASSKLEEGYTF
TGTGCCAGCAGCAAGCTCGAGGAGGGCTACACCTTC
>TRBV7-2|few|TRBD1|TRBJ2-2
CASSQRPGGLSGELFF
TGTGCCAGCAGCCAGCGGCCAGGGGGTTTGTCCGGGGAGCTGTTTTTT
>TRBV5-5|-|-|TRBJ2-3
CASSPRPLSTDTQYF
TGTGCCAGCAGTCCGCGGCCCCTCAGCACAGATACGCAGTATTTT
>TRBV6-2/TRBV6-3|-|TRBD2|TRBJ2-1
CASRSTSGRGSYNEQFF
TGTGCCAGCAGATCCACTAGCGGGAGGGGCTCCTACAATGAGCAGTTCTTC
>TRBV10-3|-|-|TRBJ2-1
CAITTTYNEQFF
TGTGCCATCACCACGACCTACAATGAGCAGTTCTTC
>TRBV15|many|-|TRBJ2-5
CATSREQGGQETQYF
TGTGCCACCAGCAGAGAACAGGGCGGCCAAGAGACCCAGTACTTC
>TRBV4-2|-|TRBD2|TRBJ2-1
CASSQTSGRVGLEQFF
TGTGCCAGCAGCCAGACTAGCGGGAGAGTCGGATTAGAGCAGTTCTTC
>TRBV11-2|many|-|TRBJ2-1
CASSLDLWNEQFF
TGTGCCAGCAGCTTAGATTTATGGAATGAGCAGTTCTTC
>TRBV7-2|many|TRBD2|TRBJ2-2
CASSLVGFGTRTNTGELFF
TGTGCCAGCAGCTTAGTAGGTTTCGGGACTAGGACCAACACCGGGGAGCTGTTTTTT
>TRBV25-1|many|-|TRBJ2-5
CASSSKEETQYF
TGTGCCAGCAGTAGTAAAGAAGAGACCCAGTACTTC
>TRBV12-3/TRBV12-4|-|-|TRBJ1-1
CASASLGALGAKNTEAFF
TGTGCCAGCGCTAGCTTAGGGGCCTTAGGCGCGAAGAACACTGAAGCTTTCTTT
>TRBV20-1|many|TRBD2|TRBJ2-1
CSAPGLAGGPLDEQFF
TGCAGTGCCCCGGGACTAGCGGGAGGGCCTCTCGATGAGCAGTTCTTC
>TRBV3-1|-|-|TRBJ1-2
CASSQDGTGRVGTF
TGTGCCAGCAGCCAAGATGGTACAGGGAGGGTCGGCACCTTC
>TRBV11-2|-|TRBD2|TRBJ2-1
CASSPIRGRSYNEQFF
TGTGCCAGCAGCCCAATTCGCGGGAGGTCGTACAATGAGCAGTTCTTC
>TRBV27|many|TRBD2|TRBJ2-5
CASSPRFGAGMGETQYF
TGTGCCAGCAGCCCCCGGTTTGGAGCGGGGATGGGTGAGACCCAGTACTTC
>TRBV27|many|TRBD1|TRBJ1-2
CASSLNPWTGGSYGYTF
TGTGCCAGCAGTTTAAATCCTTGGACAGGGGGCAGCTATGGCTACACCTTC
>TRBV4-3|-|TRBD1|TRBJ2-1
CASSPGQGLREQFF
TGCGCCAGCAGCCCGGGACAGGGCTTAAGGGAGCAGTTCTTC
>TRBV2|many|-|TRBJ2-3
CASSGGLSATTDTQYF
TGTGCCAGCAGTGGGGGGCTGTCGGCCACCACAGATACGCAGTATTTT
>TRBV30|-|TRBD2|TRBJ2-3
CAWSVQAGGGDTQYF
TGTGCCTGGAGTGTACAAGCGGGGGGTGGAGATACGCAGTATTTT
>TRBV28|many|-|TRBJ1-1
CASSPLTLNTEAFF
TGTGCCAGCAGTCCCCTGACACTGAACACTGAAGCTTTCTTT
>TRBV20-1|-|-|TRBJ2-7
CSAKSQTGFYEQYF
TGCAGCGCGAAGTCTCAGACGGGATTCTACGAGCAGTACTTC
>TRBV16|few|TRBD1|TRBJ1-4
CASSLGTARTNEKLFF
TGTGCCAGCAGCCTCGGGACAGCACGAACTAATGAAAAACTGTTTTTT
>TRBV9|few|-|TRBJ2-1
CASSVMEAVQNNEQFF
TGTGCCAGCAGCGTAATGGAGGCCGTACAGAACAATGAGCAGTTCTTC
>TRBV6-2/TRBV6-3|few|TRBD2|TRBJ2-7
CASSYSKAGGPEVRYEQYF
TGTGCCAGCAGTTACTCAAAGGCGGGAGGCCCTGAGGTGAGGTACGAGCAGTACTTC
>TRBV10-3|many|-|TRBJ2-5
CAISMGHTSETQYF
TGTGCCATCAGTATGGGACACACATCTGAGACCCAGTACTTC
>TRBV5-1|many|TRBD1|TRBJ2-7
CASSATGTGAEQYF
TGCGCCAGCAGCGCCACCGGGACAGGGGCCGAGCAGTACTTC
>TRBV3-1|few|TRBD1|TRBJ2-7
CASSLEQGALEQYF
TGTGCCAGCAGCCTAGAGCAGGGGGCCCTCGAGCAGTACTTC
>TRBV20-1|many|TRBD1|TRBJ2-1
CSAGLGTGFEQFF
TGCAGTGCTGGGCTTGGGACAGGGTTTGAGCAGTTCTTC
>TRBV6-5|many|TRBD1|TRBJ2-7
CASSYFDGQGYEQYF
TGTGCCAGCAGTTACTTTGACGGACAGGGCTACGAGCAGTACTTC
>TRBV6-2/TRBV6-3|few|TRBD2|TRBJ2-7
CASSPILAGRDEQYF
TGTGCCAGCAGTCCTATCCTAGCGGGGAGGGACGAGCAGTACTTC
>TRBV4-3|few|TRBD1|TRBJ1-5
CASSQDRGTGGGNQPQHF
TGCGCCAGCAGCCAAGATCGTGGGACAGGGGGCGGCAATCAGCCCCAGCATTTT
>TRBV12-3/TRBV12-4|many|-|TRBJ2-7
CASRAGTGIDEQYF
TGTGCCAGCAGGGCGGGGACGGGGATCGACGAGCAGTACTTC
>TRBV12-3/TRBV12-4|many|-|TRBJ2-3
CASSSDSASTDTQYF
TGTGCCAGCAGTTCCGACTCCGCTAGCACAGATACGCAGTATTTT
>TRBV20-1|few|-|TRBJ2-1
CSARPEIPRADEQFF
TGCAGTGCTCGGCCGGAGATACCCCGAGCCGATGAGCAGTTCTTC